The T cell receptor (beta chain) under discussion was sequenced for a study of tumor and adjacent non-tumor tissue in lung cancer. In the study overall: Each sample yielded roughly 4 million productive TCRbeta reads on average. Study findings and constraints: In normal lung, the top 100 clones were significantly more dominant than in tumor.

Sample share makes this clonotype medium-sized (0.01 to 0.1%). Its antigen is as yet unknown. The V gene's germline CDR1 is MNHNS and CDR2 SASEGT. The CDR3 length is 16 residues. Unmatched junction bases numbered 11, after V lost 3 bases and J lost 7 bases. A modified ARM-PCR protocol with three rounds of nested PCR amplified TCRbeta. TCRdb reprocessed the multiplex PCR reads via MiXCR and lists one record per CDR3 protein. The table shows about 70,000 distinct CDR3 sequences, with more than 70% occurring only once. No cell sorting was done before RNA was extracted from the tissue. Chemotherapy-naive patients with new lung cancer underwent thoracic surgery in China, August–November 2014.

Sequences were obtained from lung tumor tissue. This receptor was taken from a man in his fifties or sixties with non-small cell lung cancer. The rearrangement joins TRBV6-1 to TRBJ2-1; 8 bases match TRBD1. The CDR3 DNA is TGTGCCAGCAGTGACCCGCTCGAGACAGGGGTAAATGAGCAGTTCTTC. Translated, it gives CASSDPLETGVNEQFF.